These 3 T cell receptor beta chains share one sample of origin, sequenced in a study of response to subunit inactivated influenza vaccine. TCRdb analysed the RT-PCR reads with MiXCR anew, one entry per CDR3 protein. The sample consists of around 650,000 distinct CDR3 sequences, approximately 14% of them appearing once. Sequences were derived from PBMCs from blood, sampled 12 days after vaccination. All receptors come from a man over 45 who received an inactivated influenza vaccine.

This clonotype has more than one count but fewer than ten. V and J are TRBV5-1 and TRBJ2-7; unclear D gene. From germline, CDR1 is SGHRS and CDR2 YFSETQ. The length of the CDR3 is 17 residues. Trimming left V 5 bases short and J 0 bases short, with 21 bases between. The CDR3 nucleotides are TGCGCCAGCAGTGAACTCCCGGGTCTATCAGACTCCTACGAGCAGTACTTC. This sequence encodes CASSELPGLSDSYEQYF.

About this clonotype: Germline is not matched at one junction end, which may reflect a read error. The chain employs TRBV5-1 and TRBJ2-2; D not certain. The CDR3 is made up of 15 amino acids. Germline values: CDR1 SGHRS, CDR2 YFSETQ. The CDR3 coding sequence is TGCGTCAGCAGCTTGGTAGGATCTAACACCGGGGAGCTGTTTTTT. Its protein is CVSSLVGSNTGELFF.

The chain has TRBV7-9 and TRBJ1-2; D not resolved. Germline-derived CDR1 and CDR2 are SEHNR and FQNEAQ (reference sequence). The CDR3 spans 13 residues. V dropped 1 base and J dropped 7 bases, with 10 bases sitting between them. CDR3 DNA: TGTGCCAGCAGCTTAGGTAGAGTCGCTGGCTACACCTTC. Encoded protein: CASSLGRVAGYTF.